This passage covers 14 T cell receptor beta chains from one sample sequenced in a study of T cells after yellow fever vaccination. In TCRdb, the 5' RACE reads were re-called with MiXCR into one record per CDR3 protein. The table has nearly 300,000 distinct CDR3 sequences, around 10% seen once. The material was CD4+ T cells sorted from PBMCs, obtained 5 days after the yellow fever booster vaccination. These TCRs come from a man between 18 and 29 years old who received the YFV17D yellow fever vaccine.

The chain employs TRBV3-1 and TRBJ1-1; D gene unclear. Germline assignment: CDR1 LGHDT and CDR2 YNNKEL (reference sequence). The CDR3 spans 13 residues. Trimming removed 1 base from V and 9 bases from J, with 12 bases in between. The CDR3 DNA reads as TGTGCCAGCAGCCAAGCACGGACCGGGAAAGCTTTCTTT. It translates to CASSQARTGKAFF.

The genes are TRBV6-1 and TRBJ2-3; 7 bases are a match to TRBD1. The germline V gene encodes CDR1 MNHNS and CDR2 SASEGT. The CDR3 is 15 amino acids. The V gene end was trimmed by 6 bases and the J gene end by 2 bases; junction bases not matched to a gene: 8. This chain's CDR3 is CASRVTGTVTDTQYF. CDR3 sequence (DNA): TGTGCCAGCAGGGTGACCGGGACAGTCACAGATACGCAGTATTTT.

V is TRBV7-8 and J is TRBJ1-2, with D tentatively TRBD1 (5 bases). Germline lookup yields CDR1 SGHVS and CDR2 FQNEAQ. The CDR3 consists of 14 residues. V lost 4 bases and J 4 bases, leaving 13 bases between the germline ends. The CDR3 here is CASSWTQDAYGYTF. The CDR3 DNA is TGTGCCAGCAGCTGGACACAGGATGCCTATGGCTACACCTTC.

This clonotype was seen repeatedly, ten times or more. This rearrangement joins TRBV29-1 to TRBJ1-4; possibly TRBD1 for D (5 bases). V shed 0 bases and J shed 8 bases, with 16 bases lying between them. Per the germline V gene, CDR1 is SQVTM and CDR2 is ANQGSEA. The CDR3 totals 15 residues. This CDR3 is CSVEDPWAGPEKLFF. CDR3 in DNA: TGCAGCGTTGAAGATCCGTGGGCAGGGCCCGAAAAACTGTTTTTT.

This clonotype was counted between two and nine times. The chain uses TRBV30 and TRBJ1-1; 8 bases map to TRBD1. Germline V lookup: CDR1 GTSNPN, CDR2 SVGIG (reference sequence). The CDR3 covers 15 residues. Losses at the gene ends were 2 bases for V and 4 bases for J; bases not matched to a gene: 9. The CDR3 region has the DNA TGTGCCTGGAGTAAACCCCAGGGGGCCGGCACTGAAGCTTTCTTT. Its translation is CAWSKPQGAGTEAFF.

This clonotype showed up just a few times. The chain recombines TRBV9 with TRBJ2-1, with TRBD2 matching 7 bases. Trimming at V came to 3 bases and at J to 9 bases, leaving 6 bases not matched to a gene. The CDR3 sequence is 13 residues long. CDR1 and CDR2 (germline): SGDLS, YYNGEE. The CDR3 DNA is TGTGCCAGCAGCGCCCTACTAGCGTCTGAGCAGTTCTTC. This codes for CASSALLASEQFF.

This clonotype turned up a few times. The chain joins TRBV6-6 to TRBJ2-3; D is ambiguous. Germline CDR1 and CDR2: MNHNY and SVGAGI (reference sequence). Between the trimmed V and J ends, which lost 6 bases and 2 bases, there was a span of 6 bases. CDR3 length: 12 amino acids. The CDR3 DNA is TGTGCCAGCAGGCAGACCACAGATACGCAGTATTTT. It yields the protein CASRQTTDTQYF.

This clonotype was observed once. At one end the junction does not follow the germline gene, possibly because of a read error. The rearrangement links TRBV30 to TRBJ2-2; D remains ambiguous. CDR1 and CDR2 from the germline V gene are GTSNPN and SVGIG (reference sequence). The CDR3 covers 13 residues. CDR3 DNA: TGCGCCTGGTGTGTAGTAAGCAACGGGGAGCTGTTTTTT. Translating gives CAWCVVSNGELFF.

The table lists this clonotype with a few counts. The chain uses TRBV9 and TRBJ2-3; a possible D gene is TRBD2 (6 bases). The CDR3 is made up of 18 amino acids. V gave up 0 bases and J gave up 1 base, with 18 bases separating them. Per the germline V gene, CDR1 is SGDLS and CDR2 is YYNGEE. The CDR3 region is CASSVELGTPTRTDTQYF. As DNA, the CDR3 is TGTGCCAGCAGCGTAGAACTCGGGACTCCAACACGCACAGATACGCAGTATTTT. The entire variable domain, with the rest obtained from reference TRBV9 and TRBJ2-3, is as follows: DSGVTQTPKHLITATGQRVTLRCSPRSGDLSVYWYQQSLDQGLQFLIQYYNGEERAKGNILERFSAQQFPDLHSELNLSSLELGDSALYFCASSVELGTPTRTDTQYFGPGTRLTVL.

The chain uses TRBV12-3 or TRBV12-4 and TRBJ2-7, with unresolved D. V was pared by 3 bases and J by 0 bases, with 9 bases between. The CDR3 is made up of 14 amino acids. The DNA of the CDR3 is TGTGCCAGCAGTTTGTCTACGGGCTCCTACGAGCAGTACGTC. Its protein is CASSLSTGSYEQYV.

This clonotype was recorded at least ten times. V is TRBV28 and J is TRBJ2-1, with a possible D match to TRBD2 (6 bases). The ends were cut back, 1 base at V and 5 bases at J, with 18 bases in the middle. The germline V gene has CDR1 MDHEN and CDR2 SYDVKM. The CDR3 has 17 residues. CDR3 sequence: CASSLYPRGEVDNEQFF. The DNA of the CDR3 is TGTGCCAGCAGTTTATACCCACGCGGGGAAGTAGACAATGAGCAGTTCTTC. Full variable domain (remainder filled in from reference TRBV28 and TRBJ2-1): DVKVTQSSRYLVKRTGEKVFLECVQDMDHENMFWYRQDPGLGLRLIYFSYDVKMKEKGDIPEGYSVSREKKERFSLILESASTNQTSMYLCASSLYPRGEVDNEQFFGPGTRLTVL.

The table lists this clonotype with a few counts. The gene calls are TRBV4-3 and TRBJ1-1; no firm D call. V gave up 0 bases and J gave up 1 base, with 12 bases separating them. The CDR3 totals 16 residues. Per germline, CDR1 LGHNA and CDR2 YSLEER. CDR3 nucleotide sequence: TGCGCCAGCAGCCAAGAACTTGGGCCGACGAACACTGAAGCTTTCTTT. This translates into CASSQELGPTNTEAFF.

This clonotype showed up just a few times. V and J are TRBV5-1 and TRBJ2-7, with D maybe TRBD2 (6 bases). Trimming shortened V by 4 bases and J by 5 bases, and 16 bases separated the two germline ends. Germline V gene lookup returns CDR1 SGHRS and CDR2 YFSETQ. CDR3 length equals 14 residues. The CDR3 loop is CASSPRRGTDEQYF. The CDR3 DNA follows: TGCGCCAGCAGCCCGCGTCGGGGGACGGACGAGCAGTACTTC.

DNA of the CDR3: TGTGCTAGTGGTTTCTGGGGGAATCAGCCCCAGCATTTT. Amino acid sequence: CASGFWGNQPQHF. The chain has TRBV12-5 and TRBJ1-5; possibly TRBD1 for D (5 bases). Germline V gene sequence: CDR1 LGHNT, CDR2 FRNRAP. Trimming took off 3 bases at V and 4 bases at J, with 7 bases between the two ends. The CDR3 covers 13 residues.